This T cell receptor (beta chain) was captured by sequencing in a study of T cells after yellow fever vaccination. Study information: Preparing low-cell-number fractions relied on SMART-Seq v4 Ultra Low Input. Study conclusions and caveats: By day 5 rather than day 15, the secondary response had peaked, though it was weaker. Overall, a small share of clonotypes was seen in both CD4 and CD8 compartments.

Germline CDR1 and CDR2: LGHNA and YSLEER. Trimming at V came to 0 bases and at J to 7 bases, leaving 8 bases not matched to a gene. The CDR3 contains 16 residues. Production of TCR cDNA was by 5'RACE template switching, which also added a universal primer site and UMIs. TCRdb reprocessed the 5' RACE reads with MiXCR, giving one entry per CDR3 protein. Here the sample spans hundreds of thousands of distinct CDR3 sequences, 8.7% being singletons. This clonotype was seen a few times. What it recognizes is unknown. This specimen consisted of PBMCs, obtained on the day of the first yellow fever vaccination. The receptor's source is a man in his late teens or twenties who received the YFV17D yellow fever vaccine. This rearrangement joins TRBV4-3 to TRBJ1-1, with 10 bases matching TRBD1. For the CDR3, the DNA is TGCGCCAGCAGCCAAGAGGGACAGGGGTTTAGGGGTGAAGCTTTCTTT. Protein: CASSQEGQGFRGEAFF.